The T cell receptor (beta chain) described here comes from a study of cytomegalovirus exposure and HLA in healthy donors. PCR amplification relied on 60 Vbeta primers (plus 13 Jbeta primers). TCRdb's copy holds only in-frame clones and misses some; the assay was immunoSEQ multiplex PCR. The data show more than 85,000 clones, 50% to 70% seen once. As regards this clone: The antigen is unknown.

Between the trimmed V and J ends, which lost 0 bases and 2 bases, there was a span of 11 bases. The CDR3 runs 15 residues. Germline assignment: CDR1 MNHNY and CDR2 SVGAGI (reference sequence). General study results and limits: As was reported, the classifier diagnosed cytomegalovirus status with high specificity and sensitivity.

The chain joins TRBV6-6 to TRBJ2-7; tentative D call: TRBD2 (5 bases). The sequenced material came from PBMCs. This clonotype was sampled from a human donor in good health. The CDR3 DNA reads as TGTGCCAGCAGTTACTCATCGGCGGGTACCTACGAGCAGTACTTC. It specifies CASSYSSAGTYEQYF.